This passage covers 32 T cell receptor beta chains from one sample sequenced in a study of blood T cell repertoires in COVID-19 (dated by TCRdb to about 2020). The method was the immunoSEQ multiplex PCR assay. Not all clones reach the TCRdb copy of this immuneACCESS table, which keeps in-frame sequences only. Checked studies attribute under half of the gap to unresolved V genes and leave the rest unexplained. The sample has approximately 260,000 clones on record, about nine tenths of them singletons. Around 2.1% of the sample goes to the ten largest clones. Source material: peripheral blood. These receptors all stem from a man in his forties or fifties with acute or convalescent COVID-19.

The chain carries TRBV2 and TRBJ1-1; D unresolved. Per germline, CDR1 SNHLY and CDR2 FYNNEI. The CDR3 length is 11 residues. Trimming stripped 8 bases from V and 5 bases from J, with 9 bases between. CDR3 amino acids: CASYYGTEAFF. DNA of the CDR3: TGTGCCAGCTATTACGGGACTGAAGCTTTCTTT.

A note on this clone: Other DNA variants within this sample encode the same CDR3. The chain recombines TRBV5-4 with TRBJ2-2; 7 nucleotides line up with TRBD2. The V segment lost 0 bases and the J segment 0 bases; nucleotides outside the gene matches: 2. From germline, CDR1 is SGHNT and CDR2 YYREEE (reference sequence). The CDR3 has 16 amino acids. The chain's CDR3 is CASSLVGGSNTGELFF. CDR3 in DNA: TGTGCCAGCAGCTTGGTCGGGGGGTCGAACACCGGGGAGCTGTTTTTT.

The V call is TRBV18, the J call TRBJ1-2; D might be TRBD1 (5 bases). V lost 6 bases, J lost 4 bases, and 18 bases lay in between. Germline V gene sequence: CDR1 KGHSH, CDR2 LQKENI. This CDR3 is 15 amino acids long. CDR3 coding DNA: TGTGCCAGCTCCATGAACGGGGGAGAGGCCTATGGCTACACCTTC. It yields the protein CASSMNGGEAYGYTF.

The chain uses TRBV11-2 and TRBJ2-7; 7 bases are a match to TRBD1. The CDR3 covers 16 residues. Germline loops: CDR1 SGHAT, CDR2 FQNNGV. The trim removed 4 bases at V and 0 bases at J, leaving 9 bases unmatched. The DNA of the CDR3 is TGTGCCAGCAGCTCCAGGGGTCGGGACAGCTCCTACGAGCAGTACTTC. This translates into CASSSRGRDSSYEQYF.

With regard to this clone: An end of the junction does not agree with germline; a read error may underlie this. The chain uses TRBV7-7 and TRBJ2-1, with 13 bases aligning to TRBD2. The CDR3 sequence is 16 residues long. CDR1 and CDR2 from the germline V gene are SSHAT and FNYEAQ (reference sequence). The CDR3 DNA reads TGTGCTAGCAGCTCCCGACTAGCGGGGGGCCAAAATGAGCAGTTCTTC. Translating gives CASSSRLAGGQNEQFF.

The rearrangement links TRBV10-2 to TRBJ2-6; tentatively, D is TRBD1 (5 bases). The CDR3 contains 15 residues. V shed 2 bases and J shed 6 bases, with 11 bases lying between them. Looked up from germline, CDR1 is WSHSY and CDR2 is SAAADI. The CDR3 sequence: CASSERQGAANVLTF. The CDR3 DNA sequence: TGCGCCAGCAGTGAGAGGCAGGGTGCGGCCAACGTCCTGACTTTC.

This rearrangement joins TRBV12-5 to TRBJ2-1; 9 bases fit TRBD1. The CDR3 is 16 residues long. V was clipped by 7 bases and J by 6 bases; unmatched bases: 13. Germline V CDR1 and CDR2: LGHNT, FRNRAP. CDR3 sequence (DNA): TGTGCTAGTGCTAACCGCCGGGACAGGGAAGGCAATGAGCAGTTCTTC. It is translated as CASANRRDREGNEQFF.

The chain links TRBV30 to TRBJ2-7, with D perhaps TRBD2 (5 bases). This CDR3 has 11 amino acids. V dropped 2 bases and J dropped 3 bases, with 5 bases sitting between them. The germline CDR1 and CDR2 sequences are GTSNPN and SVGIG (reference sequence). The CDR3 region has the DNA TGTGCCTGGAGTAGCGGCTACGAGCAGTACTTC. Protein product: CAWSSGYEQYF.

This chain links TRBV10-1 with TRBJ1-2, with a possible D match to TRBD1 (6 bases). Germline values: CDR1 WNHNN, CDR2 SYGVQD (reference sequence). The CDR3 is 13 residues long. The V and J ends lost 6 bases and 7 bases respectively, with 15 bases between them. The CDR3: CASSPGQQAGYTF. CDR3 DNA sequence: TGCGCCAGCAGCCCCGGACAGCAGGCTGGCTACACCTTC.

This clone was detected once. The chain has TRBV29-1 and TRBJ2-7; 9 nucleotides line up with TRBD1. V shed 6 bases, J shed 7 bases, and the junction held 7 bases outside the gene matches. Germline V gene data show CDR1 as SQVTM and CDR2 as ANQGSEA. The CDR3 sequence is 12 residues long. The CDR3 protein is CSVRDRVGEQYF. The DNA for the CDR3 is TGCAGCGTCCGGGACAGGGTGGGGGAGCAGTACTTC.

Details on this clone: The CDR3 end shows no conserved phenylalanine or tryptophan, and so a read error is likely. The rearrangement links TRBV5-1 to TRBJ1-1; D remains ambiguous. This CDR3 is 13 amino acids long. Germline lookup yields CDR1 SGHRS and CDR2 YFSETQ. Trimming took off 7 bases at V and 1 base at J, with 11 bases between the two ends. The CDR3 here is CASGLTGNTEAFS. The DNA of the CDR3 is TGCGCCAGCGGGTTGACGGGGAACACTGAAGCTTTCTCT.

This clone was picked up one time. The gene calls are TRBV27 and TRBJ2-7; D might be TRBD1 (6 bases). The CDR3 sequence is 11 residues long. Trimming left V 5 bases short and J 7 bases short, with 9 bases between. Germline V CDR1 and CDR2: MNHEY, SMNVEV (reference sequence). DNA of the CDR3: TGTGCCAGCAGTCACGGACAGGAGCAGTACTTC. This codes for CASSHGQEQYF.

The CDR3 coding sequence is TGTGCCAGCAGCCCAGCCCACGGGAGCCCCTCCTACAATGAGCAGTTCTTC. It is translated as CASSPAHGSPSYNEQFF. This rearrangement joins TRBV11-2 to TRBJ2-1; D might be TRBD2 (6 bases). The CDR3 is made up of 17 amino acids. Germline assignment: CDR1 SGHAT and CDR2 FQNNGV. The V end was cut by 5 bases, the J end by 0 bases, with 17 bases between.

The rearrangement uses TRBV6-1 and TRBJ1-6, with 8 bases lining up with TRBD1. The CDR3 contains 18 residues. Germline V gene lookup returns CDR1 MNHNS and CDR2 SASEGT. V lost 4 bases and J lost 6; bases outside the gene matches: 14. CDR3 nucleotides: TGTGCCAGCAGTGGCGGCAGGGGGCGCGGTGGGGTTAATTCACCCCTCCACTTT. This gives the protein CASSGGRGRGGVNSPLHF.

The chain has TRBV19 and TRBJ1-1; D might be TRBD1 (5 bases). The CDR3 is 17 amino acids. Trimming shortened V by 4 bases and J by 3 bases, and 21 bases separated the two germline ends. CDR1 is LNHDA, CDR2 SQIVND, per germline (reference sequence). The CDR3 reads CASSTGHPARVDTEAFF. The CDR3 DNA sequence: TGTGCCAGTAGTACTGGACACCCGGCAAGGGTTGACACTGAAGCTTTCTTT.

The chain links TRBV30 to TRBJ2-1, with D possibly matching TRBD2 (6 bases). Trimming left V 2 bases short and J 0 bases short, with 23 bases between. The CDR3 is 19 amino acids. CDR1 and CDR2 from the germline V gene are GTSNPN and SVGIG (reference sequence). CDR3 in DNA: TGTGCCTGGAGTTCGTTATTGCGGGACCCGGGGCGCTCCTACAATGAGCAGTTCTTC. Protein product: CAWSSLLRDPGRSYNEQFF.

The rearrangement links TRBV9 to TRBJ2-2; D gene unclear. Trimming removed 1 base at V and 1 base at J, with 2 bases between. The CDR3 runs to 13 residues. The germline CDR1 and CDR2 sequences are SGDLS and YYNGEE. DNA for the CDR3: TGTGCCAGCAGCGTACGGAACACCGGGGAGCTGTTTTTT. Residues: CASSVRNTGELFF. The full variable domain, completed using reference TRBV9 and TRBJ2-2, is DSGVTQTPKHLITATGQRVTLRCSPRSGDLSVYWYQQSLDQGLQFLIQYYNGEERAKGNILERFSAQQFPDLHSELNLSSLELGDSALYFCASSVRNTGELFFGEGSRLTVL.

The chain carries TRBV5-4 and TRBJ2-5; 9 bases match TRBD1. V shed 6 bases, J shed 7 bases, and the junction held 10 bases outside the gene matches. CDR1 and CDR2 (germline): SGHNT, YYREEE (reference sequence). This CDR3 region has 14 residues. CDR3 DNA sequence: TGTGCCAGCAACCCCGGACAGGGGAGAGGGACCCAGTACTTC. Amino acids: CASNPGQGRGTQYF.

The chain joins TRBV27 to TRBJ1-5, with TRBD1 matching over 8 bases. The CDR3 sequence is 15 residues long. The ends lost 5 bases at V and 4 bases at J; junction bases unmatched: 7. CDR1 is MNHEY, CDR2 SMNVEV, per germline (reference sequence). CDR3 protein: CASSPTGGWNQPQHF. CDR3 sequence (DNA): TGTGCCAGCAGTCCTACAGGGGGATGGAATCAGCCCCAGCATTTT.

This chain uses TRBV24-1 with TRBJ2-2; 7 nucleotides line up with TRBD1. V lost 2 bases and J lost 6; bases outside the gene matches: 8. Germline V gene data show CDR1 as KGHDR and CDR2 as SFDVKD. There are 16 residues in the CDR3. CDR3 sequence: CATSDSGQARPGELFF. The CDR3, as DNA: TGTGCCACCAGTGATTCAGGACAGGCCAGACCCGGGGAGCTGTTTTTT.

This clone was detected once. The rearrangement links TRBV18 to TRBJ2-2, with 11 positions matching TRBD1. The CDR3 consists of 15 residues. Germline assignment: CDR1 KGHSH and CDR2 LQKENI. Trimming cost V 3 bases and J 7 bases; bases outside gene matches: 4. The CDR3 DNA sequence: TGTGCCAGCTCACCGGACAGGGGGCTTAACGGGGAGCTGTTTTTT. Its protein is CASSPDRGLNGELFF. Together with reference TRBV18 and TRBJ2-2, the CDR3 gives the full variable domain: NAGVMQNPRHLVRRRGQEARLRCSPMKGHSHVYWYRQLPEEGLKFMVYLQKENIIDESGMPKERFSAEFPKEGPSILRIQQVVRGDSAAYFCASSPDRGLNGELFFGEGSRLTVL.

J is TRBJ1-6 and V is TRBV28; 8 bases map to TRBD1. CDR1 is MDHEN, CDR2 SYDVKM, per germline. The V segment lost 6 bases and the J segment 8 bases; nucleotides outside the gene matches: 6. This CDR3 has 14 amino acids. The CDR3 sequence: CASSLQGAYSPLHF. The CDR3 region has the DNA TGTGCCAGCAGCCTTCAGGGGGCTTATTCACCCCTCCACTTT.

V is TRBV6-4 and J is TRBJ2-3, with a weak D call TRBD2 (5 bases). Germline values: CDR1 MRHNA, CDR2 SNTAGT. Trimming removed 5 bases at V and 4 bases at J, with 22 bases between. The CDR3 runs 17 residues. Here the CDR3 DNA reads TGTGCCAGCAGTACGACCACCGGGGTCCACCGGGCAGATACGCAGTATTTT. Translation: CASSTTTGVHRADTQYF.

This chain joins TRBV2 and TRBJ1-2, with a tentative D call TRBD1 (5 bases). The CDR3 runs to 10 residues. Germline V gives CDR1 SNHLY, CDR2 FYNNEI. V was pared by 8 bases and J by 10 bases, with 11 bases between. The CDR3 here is CASQDSHYTF. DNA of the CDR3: TGTGCCAGCCAAGACAGCCACTACACCTTC.

The CDR3 region is CASSPDSPENTIYF. DNA of the CDR3: TGTGCCAGCAGCCCGGACTCCCCCGAAAACACCATATATTTT. V and J are TRBV5-5 and TRBJ1-3; D remains unclear. CDR1 is SGHKS, CDR2 YYEKEE, per germline (reference sequence). V lost 4 bases and J lost 6, with 14 bases in between. The CDR3 is 14 residues long.

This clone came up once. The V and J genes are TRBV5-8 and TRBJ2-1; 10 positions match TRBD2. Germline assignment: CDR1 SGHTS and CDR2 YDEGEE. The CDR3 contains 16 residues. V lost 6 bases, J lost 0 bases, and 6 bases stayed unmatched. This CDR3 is CASNLAGEGSYNEQFF. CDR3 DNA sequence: TGTGCCAGCAATCTAGCGGGGGAGGGCTCCTACAATGAGCAGTTCTTC.

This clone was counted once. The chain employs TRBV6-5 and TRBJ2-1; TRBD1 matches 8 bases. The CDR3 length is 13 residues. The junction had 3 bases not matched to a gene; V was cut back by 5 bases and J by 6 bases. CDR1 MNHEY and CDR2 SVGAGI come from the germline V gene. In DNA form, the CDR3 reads TGTGCCAGCAGTCAGGGGGCTTTCAATGAGCAGTTCTTC. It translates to CASSQGAFNEQFF.

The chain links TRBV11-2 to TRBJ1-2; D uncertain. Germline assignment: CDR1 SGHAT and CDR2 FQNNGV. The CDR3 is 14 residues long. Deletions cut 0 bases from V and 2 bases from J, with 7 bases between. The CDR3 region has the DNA TGTGCCAGCAGCTTAGACGGACTGAACTATGGCTACACCTTC. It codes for CASSLDGLNYGYTF.

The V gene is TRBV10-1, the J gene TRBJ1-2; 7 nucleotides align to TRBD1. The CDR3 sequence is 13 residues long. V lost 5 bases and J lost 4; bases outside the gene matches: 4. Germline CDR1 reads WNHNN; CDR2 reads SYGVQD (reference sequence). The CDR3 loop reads CASSPGQVYGYTF. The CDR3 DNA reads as TGCGCCAGCAGTCCCGGACAGGTCTATGGCTACACCTTC.

CDR3 nucleotide sequence: TGTGCCAGCAGCGTGGGGGGTAACTCGTTTGAGCAGTACTTC. Translated, it gives CASSVGGNSFEQYF. The J gene is TRBJ2-7, the V gene TRBV9; D may be TRBD2 (6 bases). Germline-derived CDR1 and CDR2 are SGDLS and YYNGEE. CDR3 length equals 14 residues. The V end lost 2 bases, the J end lost 7 bases, and 16 bases lay between the germline ends.

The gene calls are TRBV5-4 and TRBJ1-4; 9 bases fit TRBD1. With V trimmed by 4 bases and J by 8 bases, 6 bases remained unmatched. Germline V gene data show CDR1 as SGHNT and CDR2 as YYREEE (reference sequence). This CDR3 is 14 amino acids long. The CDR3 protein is CASSVGTGLEKLFF. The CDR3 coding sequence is TGTGCCAGCAGCGTCGGGACAGGGCTAGAAAAACTGTTTTTT.

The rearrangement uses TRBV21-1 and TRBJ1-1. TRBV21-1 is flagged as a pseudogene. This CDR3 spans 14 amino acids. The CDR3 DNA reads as TGTGCCAGCAGGGCCGACGGGGAGAACACTGAAGCTTTCTTT. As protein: CASRADGENTEAFF.